The 10 T cell receptor beta chains below come from one sample, sequenced in a study of CD8+CD57+ T cells in acquired aplastic anemia. Genomic DNA templated the TCR beta VDJ and CDR3 profiling. A single record per CDR3 protein comes from TCRdb applying MiXCR to the reads. This sample has 220,000 or so distinct CDR3 sequences, with 65% found just once. Patients included in sequencing had previously demonstrated CD8+CD57+ cell expansion by flow cytometry. Sequencing was done on a sample of sorted CD4+, CD8+, or CD8+CD57+ T cells (not recorded which) from PBMCs. The receptors come from a human donor with aplastic anemia.

The J gene is TRBJ2-3, the V gene TRBV29-1; D ambiguous. Germline CDR1 SQVTM, CDR2 ANQGSEA. The CDR3 is 13 amino acids. As DNA, the CDR3 is TGCACGATGACTCTACCACTGACAGATACGCAGTATTTT. Translation: CTMTLPLTDTQYF.

This clonotype was seen repeatedly, ten times or more. This could be a read error, since a much larger clone is one nucleotide away. The rearrangement uses TRBV12-3 or TRBV12-4 and TRBJ2-2; no definite D call. CDR3 length: 15 residues. CDR3 coding DNA: TGTGCCAGCAGTCCCTCCGGGCAAAACACCAGGGAGCTGTTTTTT. Translated, it gives CASSPSGQNTRELFF.

This clonotype was recorded many times. The J gene is TRBJ1-1, the V gene TRBV7-9; a possible D gene is TRBD1 (5 bases). The ends were cut back, 5 bases at V and 8 bases at J, with 15 bases in the middle. Per germline, CDR1 SEHNR and CDR2 FQNEAQ (reference sequence). The CDR3 has 13 amino acids. CDR3 residues: CASSDSTAAEAFF. Here the CDR3 DNA reads TGTGCCAGCAGCGATTCGACAGCAGCGGAAGCTTTCTTT.

On this clonotype itself: Because it lacks the conserved phenylalanine or tryptophan at the end, this CDR3 is likely a read error. This sequence joins TRBV9 and TRBJ2-2, with TRBD2 as a possible D gene (5 bases). The ends were cut back, 3 bases at V and 4 bases at J, with 7 bases in the middle. Per germline, CDR1 SGDLS and CDR2 YYNGEE. The CDR3 consists of 13 residues. CDR3 in amino acids: CASSEDFTGELFY. CDR3 in DNA: TGTGCCAGCAGCGAGGACTTCACCGGGGAGCTGTTTTAT.

V gene TRBV5-1 combines with J gene TRBJ2-7, with D possibly called TRBD1 or TRBD2 (6 bases each). Per germline, CDR1 SGHRS and CDR2 YFSETQ. The CDR3 is 11 amino acids. The V and J ends lost 5 bases and 5 bases respectively, with 8 bases between them. The CDR3 loop reads CASREGDEQYF. The CDR3 nucleotides read TGCGCCAGCAGGGAGGGGGACGAGCAGTACTTC.

V is TRBV15 and J is TRBJ1-5; D is unresolved. Germline CDR1 is LNHNV and CDR2 is YYDKDF (reference sequence). The CDR3 runs to 15 residues. The ends were cut back, 1 base at V and 5 bases at J, with 12 bases in the middle. The CDR3 loop is CATSRGQGNDQPQHF. The CDR3 region has the DNA TGTGCCACCAGCAGAGGACAAGGTAATGATCAGCCCCAGCATTTT.

On this clonotype: Mismatch with germline at one junction end may stem from a read error. The V and J genes are TRBV7-3 and TRBJ2-7; 8 nucleotides line up with TRBD1. Looked up from germline, CDR1 is SGHTA and CDR2 is FQGTGA. There are 16 residues in the CDR3. The CDR3 here is CASSQVPTGALYEQYF. The CDR3 DNA reads as TGCGCCAGCAGCCAAGTCCCGACAGGGGCCCTATACGAGCAGTACTTC.

The rearrangement links TRBV3-1 to TRBJ1-5; no reliable D call. This CDR3 is 17 amino acids long. Between the trimmed V and J ends, which lost 0 bases and 7 bases, there was a span of 19 bases. CDR1 is LGHDT and CDR2 is YNNKEL in the germline V gene (reference sequence). The CDR3 DNA reads TGTGCCAGCAGCCAAGAGTGGGGAGCTGGGAGTGGGCAGCCCCAGCATTTT. Translating it yields CASSQEWGAGSGQPQHF.

The chain's CDR3 is CSAVGGAGTEAFF. DNA for the CDR3: TGCAGTGCTGTCGGGGGTGCGGGCACTGAAGCTTTCTTT. V gene TRBV20-1 combines with J gene TRBJ1-1, with D perhaps matching TRBD1 (5 bases). From germline, CDR1 is DFQATT and CDR2 SNEGSKA (reference sequence). The CDR3 is 13 residues long. V was cut by 5 bases and J by 4 bases, with 14 bases left in between.

The chain recombines TRBV20-1 with TRBJ1-1, with a tentative D call TRBD1 (6 bases). The germline V gene has CDR1 DFQATT and CDR2 SNEGSKA (reference sequence). This CDR3 is 16 amino acids long. Trimming took 6 bases from V and 1 from J, leaving 21 bases between them. The CDR3 DNA reads TGCAGTGCCCCCGACACGAAAAAGACAGGGAACACTGAAGCTTTCTTT. Protein product: CSAPDTKKTGNTEAFF.